Listed below are T cell receptor beta chains from one sample, sequenced in a study of T-cell memory formation after mild COVID-19. Via MiXCR, TCRdb re-called the 5' RACE reads, giving one row per CDR3 protein. Of about 340,000 distinct CDR3 sequences listed, about 21% are singletons. The sequenced sample was PBMCs or a T cell subset sorted from them (not recorded which). These TCRs come from an adult woman who had mild COVID-19 (a few samples of this study predate the infection). Cell type and time point are not known. The CDR3 runs from the conserved cysteine through the conserved F or W. A D gene is named only where the DNA matches it firmly. Only some rows state a clone size, as once, few, many or a class for expanded clones.

d_call	j_call	clone_size	v_call	cdr3_nt	cdr3_aa
-	TRBJ2-1	few	TRBV21-1	TGTGCCAGCAGCAAAGAAGGAGGAACAGCCCCCTACAATGAGCAGTTCTTC	CASSKEGGTAPYNEQFF
-	TRBJ2-7	-	TRBV4-1	TGCGCCAGCAGCCAAGGTGAAGGAGTTGGCGAGCAGTACTTC	CASSQGEGVGEQYF
-	TRBJ1-2	-	TRBV25-1	TGTGCCAGCAGAGAGGCCGGGACACCGAACTATGGCTACACCTTC	CASREAGTPNYGYTF
-	TRBJ1-2	-	TRBV24-1	TGTGCCACCAGTGATCGCCTAGTTACCTATGGCTACACCTTC	CATSDRLVTYGYTF
-	TRBJ2-7	few	TRBV30	TGTGCCTGCTTGGGGGGGCACGAGCAGTACTTC	CACLGGHEQYF
-	TRBJ2-7	few	TRBV5-1	TGCGCCAGCAGCTCCCCCCTGGACGGTACCTACGAGCAGTACTTC	CASSSPLDGTYEQYF
-	TRBJ2-7	-	TRBV18	TGTGCCAGCTCACCACCGGGGCTAGCGCGTACCTACGAGCAGTACTTC	CASSPPGLARTYEQYF
TRBD1	TRBJ1-1	-	TRBV4-1	TGCGCCAGCAGCCTGGGACAGGGGTGGACTGAAGCTTTCTTT	CASSLGQGWTEAFF
TRBD1	TRBJ1-1	-	TRBV6-1	TGTGCCAGCAGTGAAAGAGGGGGCTGGGACACTGAAGCTTTCTTT	CASSERGGWDTEAFF
-	TRBJ1-2	once	TRBV20-1	TGCAGTGCTAGTCCCCGAAACTATGGCTACACCTTC	CSASPRNYGYTF